This TCR beta chain was recorded in a study of blood T cell repertoires in COVID-19. In the authors' workflow: Amplification of reference gene primers was used by the study to estimate nucleated cell counts. The repertoire was sequenced with immunoSEQ multiplex PCR; TCRdb's copy has only in-frame clones and lacks some. The V and J calls and clone size were taken over from that table, and D and trimming were inferred from the DNA. The sample contains 180,000 or so clones, around 80% of which appear only once. The V gene lost 4 bases and the J gene lost 8 bases, with 14 bases spanning the gap. There are 13 residues in the CDR3. Germline V gene sequence: CDR1 MNHNS, CDR2 SASEGT.

Specimen: PBMCs or T cells enriched from blood (not recorded which). This sequence was found in an older woman who had recovered from COVID-19. The chain couples TRBV6-1 to TRBJ1-1, with D hard to call. CDR3 in DNA: TGTGCCAGCAGTGGCGACACGAAGCCCGAAGCTTTCTTT. This codes for CASSGDTKPEAFF.